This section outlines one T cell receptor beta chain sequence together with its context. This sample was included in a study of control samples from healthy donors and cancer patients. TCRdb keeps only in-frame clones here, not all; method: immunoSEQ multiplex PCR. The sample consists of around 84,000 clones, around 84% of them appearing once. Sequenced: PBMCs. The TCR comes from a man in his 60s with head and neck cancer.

The CDR3 DNA sequence: TGTGCCAGTAGTTCAAGACCAAATTCACCCCTCCACTTT. This encodes CASSSRPNSPLHF. The chain carries TRBV19 and TRBJ1-6; D unresolved. CDR1 LNHDA and CDR2 SQIVND come from the germline V gene (reference sequence). This CDR3 is 13 amino acids long. Trimming took off 5 bases at V and 7 bases at J, with 9 bases between the two ends.